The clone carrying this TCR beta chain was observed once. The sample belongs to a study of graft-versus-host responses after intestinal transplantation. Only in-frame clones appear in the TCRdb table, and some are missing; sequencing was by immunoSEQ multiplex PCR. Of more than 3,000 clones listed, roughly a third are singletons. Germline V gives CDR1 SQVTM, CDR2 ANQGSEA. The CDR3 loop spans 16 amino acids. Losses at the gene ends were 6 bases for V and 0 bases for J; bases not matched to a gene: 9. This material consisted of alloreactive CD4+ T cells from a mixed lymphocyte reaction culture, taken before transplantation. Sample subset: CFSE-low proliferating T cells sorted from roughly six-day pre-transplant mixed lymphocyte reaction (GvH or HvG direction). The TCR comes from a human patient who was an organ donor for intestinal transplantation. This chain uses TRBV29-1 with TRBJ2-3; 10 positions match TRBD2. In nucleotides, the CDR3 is TGCAGCGTATGGGGGGGACTAGCGAAGAGCACAGATACGCAGTATTTT. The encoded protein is CSVWGGLAKSTDTQYF.